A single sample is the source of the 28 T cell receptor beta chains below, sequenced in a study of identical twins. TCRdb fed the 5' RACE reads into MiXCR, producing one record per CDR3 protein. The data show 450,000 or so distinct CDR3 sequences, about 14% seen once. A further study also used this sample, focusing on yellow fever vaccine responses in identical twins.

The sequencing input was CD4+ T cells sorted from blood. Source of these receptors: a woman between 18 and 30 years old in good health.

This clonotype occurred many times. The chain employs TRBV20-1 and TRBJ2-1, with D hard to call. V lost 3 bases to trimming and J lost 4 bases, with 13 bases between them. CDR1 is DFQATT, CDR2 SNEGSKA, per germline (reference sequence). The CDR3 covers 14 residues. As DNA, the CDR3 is TGCAGTGCTAGCCCCGTGAGGAATTACAATGAGCAGTTCTTC. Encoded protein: CSASPVRNYNEQFF.

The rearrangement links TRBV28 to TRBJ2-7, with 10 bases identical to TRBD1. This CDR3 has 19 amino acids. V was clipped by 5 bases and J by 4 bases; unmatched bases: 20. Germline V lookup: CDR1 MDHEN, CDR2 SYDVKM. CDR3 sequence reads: CASSGPGQGIHHRVYEQYF. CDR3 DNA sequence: TGTGCCAGCAGTGGCCCGGGACAGGGGATCCATCACAGAGTATACGAGCAGTACTTC.

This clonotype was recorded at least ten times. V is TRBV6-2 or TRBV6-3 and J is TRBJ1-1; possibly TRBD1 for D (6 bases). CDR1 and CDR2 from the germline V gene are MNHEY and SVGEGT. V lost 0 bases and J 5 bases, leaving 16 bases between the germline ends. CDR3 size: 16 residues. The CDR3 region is CASSYSLAGAGTEAFF. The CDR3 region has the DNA TGTGCCAGCAGTTACTCGCTCGCAGGGGCGGGAACTGAAGCTTTCTTT.

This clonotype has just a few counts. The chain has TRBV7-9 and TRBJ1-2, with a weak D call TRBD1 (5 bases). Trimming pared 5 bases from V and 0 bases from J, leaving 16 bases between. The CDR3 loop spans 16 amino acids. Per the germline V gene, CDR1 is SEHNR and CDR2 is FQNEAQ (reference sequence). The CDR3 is CASSPQLGLSNYGYTF. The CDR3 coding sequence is TGTGCCAGCAGCCCGCAGTTGGGGCTTTCTAACTATGGCTACACCTTC.

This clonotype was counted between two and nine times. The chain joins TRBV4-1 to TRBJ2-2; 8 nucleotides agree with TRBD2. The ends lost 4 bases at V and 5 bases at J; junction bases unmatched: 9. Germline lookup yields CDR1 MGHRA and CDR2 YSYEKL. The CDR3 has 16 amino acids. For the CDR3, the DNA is TGCGCCAGCAGCCCTGCAATAGCGGGAAGGACCGGGGAGCTGTTTTTT. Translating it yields CASSPAIAGRTGELFF.

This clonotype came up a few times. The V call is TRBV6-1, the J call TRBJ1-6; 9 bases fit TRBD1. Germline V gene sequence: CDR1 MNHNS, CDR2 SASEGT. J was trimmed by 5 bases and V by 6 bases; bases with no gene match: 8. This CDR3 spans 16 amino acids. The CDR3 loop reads CASRPQGAHNNSPLHF. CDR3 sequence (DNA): TGTGCCAGCAGACCACAGGGGGCGCATAATAATTCACCCCTCCACTTT.

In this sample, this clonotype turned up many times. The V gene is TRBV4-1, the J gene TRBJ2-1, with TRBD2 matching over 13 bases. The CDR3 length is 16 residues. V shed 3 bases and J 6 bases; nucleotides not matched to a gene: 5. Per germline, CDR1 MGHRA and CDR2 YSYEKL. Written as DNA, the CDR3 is TGCGCCAGCAGCCATGGTGGACTAGCGGGAGCCAATGAGCAGTTCTTC. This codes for CASSHGGLAGANEQFF.

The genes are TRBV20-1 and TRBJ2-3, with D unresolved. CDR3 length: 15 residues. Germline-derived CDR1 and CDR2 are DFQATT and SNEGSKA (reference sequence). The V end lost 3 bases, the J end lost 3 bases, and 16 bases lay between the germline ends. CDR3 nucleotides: TGCAGTGCTAGTTTACAACGGTCCCTTACAGATACGCAGTATTTT. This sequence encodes CSASLQRSLTDTQYF.

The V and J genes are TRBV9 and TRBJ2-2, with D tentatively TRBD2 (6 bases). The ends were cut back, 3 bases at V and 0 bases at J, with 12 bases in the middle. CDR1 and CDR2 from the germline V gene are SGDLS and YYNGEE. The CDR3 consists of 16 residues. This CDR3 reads CASSGRLVANTGELFF. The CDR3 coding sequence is TGTGCCAGCAGCGGCCGACTAGTTGCGAACACCGGGGAGCTGTTTTTT. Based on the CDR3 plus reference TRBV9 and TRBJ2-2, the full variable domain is DSGVTQTPKHLITATGQRVTLRCSPRSGDLSVYWYQQSLDQGLQFLIQYYNGEERAKGNILERFSAQQFPDLHSELNLSSLELGDSALYFCASSGRLVANTGELFFGEGSRLTVL.

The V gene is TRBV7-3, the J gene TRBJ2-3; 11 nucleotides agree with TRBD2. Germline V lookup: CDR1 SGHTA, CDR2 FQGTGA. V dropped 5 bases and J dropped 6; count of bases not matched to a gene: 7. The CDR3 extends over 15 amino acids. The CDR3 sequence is CASSKTSGASDTQYF. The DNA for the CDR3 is TGTGCCAGCAGCAAGACTAGCGGGGCCTCGGATACGCAGTATTTT.

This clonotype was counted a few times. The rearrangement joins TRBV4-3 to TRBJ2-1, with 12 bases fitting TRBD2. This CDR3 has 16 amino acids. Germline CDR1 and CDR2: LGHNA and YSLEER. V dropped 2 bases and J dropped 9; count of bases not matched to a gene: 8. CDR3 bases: TGCGCCAGCAGCCAAACGTCTAGCGGGAGGGCCGTTGAGCAGTTCTTC. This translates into CASSQTSSGRAVEQFF.

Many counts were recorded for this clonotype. The CDR3 coding sequence is TGTGCCAGCAGTTTGGGGGGACGGTATAATTCACCCCTCCACTTT. This translates into CASSLGGRYNSPLHF. The rearrangement links TRBV12-3 or TRBV12-4 to TRBJ1-6; D is possibly TRBD1 (5 bases). The V gene lost 3 bases and the J gene lost 4 bases, with 10 bases spanning the gap. The CDR3 has 15 amino acids.

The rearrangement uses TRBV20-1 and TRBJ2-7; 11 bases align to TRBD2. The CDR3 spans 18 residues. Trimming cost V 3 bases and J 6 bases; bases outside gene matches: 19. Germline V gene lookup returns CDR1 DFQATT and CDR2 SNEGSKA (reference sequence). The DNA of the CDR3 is TGCAGTGCTAGTAACTCCGGGACTAGCGGTCCCCTGCCCCGCGAGCAGTACTTC. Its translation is CSASNSGTSGPLPREQYF.

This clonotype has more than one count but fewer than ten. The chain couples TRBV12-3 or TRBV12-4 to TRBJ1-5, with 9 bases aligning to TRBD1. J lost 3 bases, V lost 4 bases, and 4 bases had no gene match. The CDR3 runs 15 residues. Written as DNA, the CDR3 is TGTGCCAGCAGTTCGGGACAGGGCGACAATCAGCCCCAGCATTTT. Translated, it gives CASSSGQGDNQPQHF.

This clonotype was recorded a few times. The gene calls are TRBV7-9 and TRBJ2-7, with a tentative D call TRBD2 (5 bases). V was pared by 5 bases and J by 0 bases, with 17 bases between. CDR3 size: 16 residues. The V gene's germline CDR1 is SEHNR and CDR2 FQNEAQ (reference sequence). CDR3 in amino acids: CASSLLDSKTSYEQYF. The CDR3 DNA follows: TGTGCCAGCAGCCTTCTGGACTCCAAGACCTCCTACGAGCAGTACTTC.

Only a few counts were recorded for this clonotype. Written as DNA, the CDR3 is TGTGCCAGCAGTGAAGGCATGGGGCTGCCTTTTTCACCCCTCCACTTT. It encodes CASSEGMGLPFSPLHF. The chain has TRBV6-1 and TRBJ1-6, with a possible D match to TRBD1 (5 bases). Per the germline V gene, CDR1 is MNHNS and CDR2 is SASEGT. This CDR3 spans 16 amino acids. With 1 base removed from V and 9 bases from J, the gap between germline ends came to 16 bases.

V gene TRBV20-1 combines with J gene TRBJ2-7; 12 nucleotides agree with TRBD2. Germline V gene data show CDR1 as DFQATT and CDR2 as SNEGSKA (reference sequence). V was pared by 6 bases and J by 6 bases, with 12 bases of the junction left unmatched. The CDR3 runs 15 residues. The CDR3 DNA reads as TGCAGTGCCCTAGAGTGGGCTAGCGGGGGGGGCGAGCAGTACTTC. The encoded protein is CSALEWASGGGEQYF.

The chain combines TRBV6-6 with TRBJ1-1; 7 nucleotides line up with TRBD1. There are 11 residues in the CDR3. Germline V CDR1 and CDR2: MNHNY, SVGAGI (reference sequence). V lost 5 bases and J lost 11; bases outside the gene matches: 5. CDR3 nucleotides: TGTGCCAGCAGTCCTGGACAGGCGGCTTTCTTT. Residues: CASSPGQAAFF.

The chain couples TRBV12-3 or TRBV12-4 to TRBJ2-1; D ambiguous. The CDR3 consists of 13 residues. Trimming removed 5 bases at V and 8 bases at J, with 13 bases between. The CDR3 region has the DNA TGTGCCAGCAGTACCGTTTCTGGCCATGAGCAGTTCTTC. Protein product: CASSTVSGHEQFF.

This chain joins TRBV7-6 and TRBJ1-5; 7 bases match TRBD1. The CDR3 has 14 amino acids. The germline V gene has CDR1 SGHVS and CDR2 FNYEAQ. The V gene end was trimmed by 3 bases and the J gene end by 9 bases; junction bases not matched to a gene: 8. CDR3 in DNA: TGTGCCAGCAGCTTGAGGACAGGCGGCGGGCCCCAGCATTTT. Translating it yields CASSLRTGGGPQHF.

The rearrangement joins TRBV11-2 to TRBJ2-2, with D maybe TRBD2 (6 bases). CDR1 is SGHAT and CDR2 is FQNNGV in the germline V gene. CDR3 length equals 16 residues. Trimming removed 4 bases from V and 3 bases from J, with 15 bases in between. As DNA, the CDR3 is TGTGCCAGCAGCTCCTCATCGGGACTTTACACCGGGGAGCTGTTTTTT. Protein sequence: CASSSSSGLYTGELFF.

The chain's CDR3 is CASRRLAGEVYNEQFF. The CDR3 bases are TGTGCCAGCAGGAGATTAGCGGGAGAGGTCTACAATGAGCAGTTCTTC. The rearrangement uses TRBV7-9 and TRBJ2-1; 9 bases line up with TRBD2. This CDR3 is built from 16 residues. Germline V gene sequence: CDR1 SEHNR, CDR2 FQNEAQ (reference sequence). J gave up 3 bases and V 6 bases, and 9 bases lay outside the gene matches.

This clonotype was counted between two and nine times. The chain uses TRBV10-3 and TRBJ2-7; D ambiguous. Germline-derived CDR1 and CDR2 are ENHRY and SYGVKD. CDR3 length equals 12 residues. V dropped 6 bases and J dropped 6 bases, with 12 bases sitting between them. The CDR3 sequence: CAIRGREAEQYF. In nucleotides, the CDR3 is TGTGCCATCAGGGGCCGAGAGGCCGAGCAGTACTTC.

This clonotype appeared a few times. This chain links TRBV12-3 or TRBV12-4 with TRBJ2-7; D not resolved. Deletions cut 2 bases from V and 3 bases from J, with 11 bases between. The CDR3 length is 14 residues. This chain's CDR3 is CASSLTASGYEQYF. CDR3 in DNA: TGTGCCAGCAGTTTAACGGCGTCGGGCTACGAGCAGTACTTC.

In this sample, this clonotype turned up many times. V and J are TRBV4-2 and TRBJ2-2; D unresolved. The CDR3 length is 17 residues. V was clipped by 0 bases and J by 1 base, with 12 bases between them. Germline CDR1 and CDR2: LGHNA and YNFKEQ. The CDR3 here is CASSQDRPGRNTGELFF. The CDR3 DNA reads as TGTGCCAGCAGCCAAGATCGACCGGGCCGGAACACCGGGGAGCTGTTTTTT.

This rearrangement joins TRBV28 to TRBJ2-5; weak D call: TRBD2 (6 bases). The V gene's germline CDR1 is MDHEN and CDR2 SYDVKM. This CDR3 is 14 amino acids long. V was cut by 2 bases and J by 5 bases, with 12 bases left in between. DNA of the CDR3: TGTGCCAGCAGTTTAACGGGCCGGGGGGAGACCCAGTACTTC. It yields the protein CASSLTGRGETQYF.

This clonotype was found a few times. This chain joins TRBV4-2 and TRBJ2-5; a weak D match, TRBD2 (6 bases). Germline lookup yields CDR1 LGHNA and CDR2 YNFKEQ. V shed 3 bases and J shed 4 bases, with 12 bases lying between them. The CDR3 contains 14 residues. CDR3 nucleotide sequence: TGTGCCAGCAGCCACCCCAGGCGGGGAGAGACCCAGTACTTC. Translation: CASSHPRRGETQYF.

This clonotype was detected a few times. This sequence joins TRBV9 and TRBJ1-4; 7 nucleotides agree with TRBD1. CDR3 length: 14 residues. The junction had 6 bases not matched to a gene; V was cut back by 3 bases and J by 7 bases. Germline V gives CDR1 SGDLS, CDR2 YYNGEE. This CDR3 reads CASSGRGIGEKLFF. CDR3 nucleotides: TGTGCCAGCAGCGGCAGGGGGATCGGTGAAAAACTGTTTTTT.